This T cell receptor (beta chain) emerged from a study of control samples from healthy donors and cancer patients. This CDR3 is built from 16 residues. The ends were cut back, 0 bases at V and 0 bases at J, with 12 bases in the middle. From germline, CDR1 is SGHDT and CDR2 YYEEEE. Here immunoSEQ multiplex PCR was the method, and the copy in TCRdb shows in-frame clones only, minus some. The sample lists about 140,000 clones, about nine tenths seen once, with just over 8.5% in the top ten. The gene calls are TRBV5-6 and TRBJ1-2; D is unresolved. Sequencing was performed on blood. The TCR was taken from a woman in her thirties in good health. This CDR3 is CASSLDWADTNYGYTF. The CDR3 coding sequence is TGTGCCAGCAGCTTGGATTGGGCGGATACTAACTATGGCTACACCTTC.